Listed below are T cell receptor beta chains from one sample, sequenced in a study of shared clonotypes between healthy human individuals. Generated by immunoSEQ multiplex PCR, the TCRdb table keeps only in-frame clones and is missing some. Of about 1.5 million clones listed, around 97% are singletons. Source material: naive CD4+ T cells sorted from blood. Receptors were obtained from a young man in good health. CDR3s include the opening cysteine and the closing phenylalanine or tryptophan. The order of the fields is D gene, J gene, V gene, clone size, CDR3 protein, CDR3 DNA. A D gene is named only where the DNA matches it firmly. Rows may omit the clone size; those that give it use once, few, many or a size class.

. | TRBJ1-3 | TRBV19 | . | CAVGKPTGNTIYF | TGTGCAGTAGGGAAGCCTACTGGAAACACCATATATTTT
. | TRBJ2-7 | TRBV7-5 | . | CVRSSDRDYEQYF | TGTGTCAGAAGCTCGGACAGGGACTACGAGCAGTACTTC
. | TRBJ2-5 | TRBV18 | . | CASSPLSGGRAEETQYF | TGTGCCAGCTCACCCCTCTCTGGGGGGCGTGCAGAAGAGACCCAGTACTTC
. | TRBJ1-1 | TRBV7-6 | . | CASSLVARGGTEAFF | TGTGCCAGCAGCTTAGTGGCCAGGGGAGGCACTGAAGCTTTCTTT
. | TRBJ2-1 | TRBV7-8 | . | CASSLRSSYNEQFF | TGTGCCAGCAGCCTCCGAAGCTCCTACAATGAGCAGTTCTTC
TRBD1 | TRBJ2-1 | TRBV18 | once | CASSPRTGGYNEQFF | TGTGCCAGCTCACCACGGACAGGGGGGTACAATGAGCAGTTCTTC
. | TRBJ1-4 | TRBV18 | . | CASSDNSLNGEKLFF | TGTGCCAGCTCAGACAACAGCCTAAACGGTGAAAAACTGTTTTTT
TRBD1 | TRBJ2-1 | TRBV5-6 | . | CASSPTGGSYNEQFF | TGTGCCAGCAGCCCGACAGGGGGCTCCTACAATGAGCAGTTCTTC
. | TRBJ1-2 | TRBV2 | . | CASSGQLANYGYTF | TGTGCCAGCAGTGGACAGCTAGCTAACTATGGCTACACCTTC
. | TRBJ1-1 | TRBV29-1 | once | CSAIKGEAFF | TGCAGCGCCATAAAAGGTGAAGCTTTCTTT
. | TRBJ2-5 | TRBV5-5 | . | CASSDGPRETQYF | TGTGCCAGCAGCGACGGTCCTCGAGAGACCCAGTACTTC
. | TRBJ1-1 | TRBV5-4 | . | CASSHKLSNTEAFF | TGTGCCAGCAGCCATAAATTGTCGAACACTGAAGCTTTCTTT
TRBD2 | TRBJ2-1 | TRBV15 | . | CATSRDVPSGRAYEQFF | TGTGCCACCAGCAGAGATGTGCCTAGCGGGAGGGCCTATGAGCAGTTCTTC
. | TRBJ1-5 | TRBV7-9 | . | CASSSAGGLGFNQPQHF | TGTGCCAGCAGCTCGGCGGGGGGTTTGGGGTTCAATCAGCCCCAGCATTTT
TRBD1 | TRBJ2-5 | TRBV5-1 | . | CASSRDRGPETQYF | TGCGCCAGCAGCCGGGACAGGGGGCCGGAGACCCAGTACTTC
TRBD1 | TRBJ2-7 | TRBV28 | . | CASKPGTGVYEQYF | TGTGCCAGCAAACCCGGGACAGGGGTGTACGAGCAGTACTTC
. | TRBJ1-5 | TRBV19 | . | CASANTHSNQPQHF | TGTGCCAGTGCCAACACCCATAGCAATCAGCCCCAGCATTTT
. | TRBJ2-7 | TRBV10-3 | . | CAISVGQAYEQYF | TGTGCCATCAGTGTTGGTCAGGCCTACGAGCAGTACTTC
. | TRBJ2-7 | TRBV5-5 | . | CASSFRSAYEQYF | TGTGCCAGCAGCTTCAGATCGGCCTACGAGCAGTACTTC